The next 16 T cell receptor beta chains were all read from a single sample in a study of blood T cell repertoires in COVID-19. Data came from immunoSEQ multiplex PCR; TCRdb stores just in-frame clones and leaves some out. The sample has about 220,000 clones, around 89% seen once. Sequencing input: PBMCs or T cells enriched from blood (not recorded which). These receptors were collected from a woman in her 40s with acute COVID-19.

The chain uses TRBV27 and TRBJ1-5; 7 bases fit TRBD1. Germline V gives CDR1 MNHEY, CDR2 SMNVEV (reference sequence). The CDR3 loop spans 14 amino acids. Germline trimming cut 8 bases from V and 8 bases from J; bases unmatched to any gene: 12. CDR3 DNA sequence: TGTGCCAGCTCCGCAGACAGGGTAGCCAAGCCCCAGCATTTT. Translation gives CASSADRVAKPQHF.

In this sample, this clone turned up a few times. This chain joins TRBV6-5 and TRBJ2-3, with 9 bases matching TRBD1. V lost 8 bases and J lost 6; bases outside the gene matches: 6. CDR1 and CDR2 from the germline V gene are MNHEY and SVGAGI. CDR3 length: 13 amino acids. The CDR3 region is CASGDRAHDTQYF. CDR3 nucleotide sequence: TGTGCCAGCGGGGACAGGGCCCACGATACGCAGTATTTT.

V usage is TRBV5-1 and J usage is TRBJ1-6; 8 bases align to TRBD1. There are 15 residues in the CDR3. Germline assignment: CDR1 SGHRS and CDR2 YFSETQ. The V gene end was trimmed by 4 bases and the J gene end by 10 bases; junction bases not matched to a gene: 10. DNA for the CDR3: TGCGCCAGCAGCGAGGACCGGACAGGGCTCTCACCCCTCCACTTT. Translating gives CASSEDRTGLSPLHF.

CDR3 in DNA: TGTGCCAGCAGCAAACAGGGAGGGGATTTAGCTTTCTTT. Protein: CASSKQGGDLAFF. V is TRBV21-1 and J is TRBJ1-1. TRBV21-1 is reported as a pseudogene. CDR3 length equals 13 residues.

The chain carries TRBV2 and TRBJ1-5; TRBD1 agrees at 8 bases. Germline assignment: CDR1 SNHLY and CDR2 FYNNEI. This CDR3 has 17 amino acids. Trimming took 8 bases from V and 1 from J; bases not matched to a gene: 13. The CDR3 nucleotides read TGTGCCAGCGGACAGGGAAGAGGTATAGGAAGCAATCAGCCCCAGCATTTT. Protein sequence: CASGQGRGIGSNQPQHF.

The chain uses TRBV19 and TRBJ1-6; no firm D call. Trimming pared 3 bases from V and 0 bases from J, leaving 12 bases between. The germline gives CDR1 LNHDA, CDR2 SQIVND (reference sequence). There are 17 residues in the CDR3. CDR3 sequence reads: CASSMTPGSSYNSPLHF. CDR3 coding DNA: TGTGCCAGTAGTATGACTCCCGGTAGCTCCTATAATTCACCCCTCCACTTT.

On this clone itself: The same CDR3 also results from other DNA sequences found in this sample. This CDR3 is CASSLQGAGTEAFF. For the CDR3, the DNA is TGTGCCAGCAGCTTGCAGGGGGCGGGTACTGAAGCTTTCTTT. The V gene is TRBV7-2, the J gene TRBJ1-1, with 8 bases matching TRBD1. Germline V gene lookup returns CDR1 SGHTA and CDR2 FQGNSA. V was clipped by 3 bases and J by 5 bases; unmatched bases: 5. This CDR3 has 14 residues.

The genes are TRBV6-5 and TRBJ1-1; D remains ambiguous. The CDR3 covers 13 residues. Germline V lookup: CDR1 MNHEY, CDR2 SVGAGI. Trimming left V 2 bases short and J 1 base short, with 5 bases between. CDR3: CASSYHRNTEAFF. The CDR3 coding sequence is TGTGCCAGCAGTTACCACAGGAACACTGAAGCTTTCTTT.

This chain uses TRBV7-2 with TRBJ1-6, with 7 bases aligning to TRBD1. Germline V gives CDR1 SGHTA, CDR2 FQGNSA. V trimming: 2 bases; J trimming: 4 bases; junction bases outside the gene matches: 2. The CDR3 length is 15 residues. This chain's CDR3 is CASSLRGQYNSPLHF. The CDR3 DNA follows: TGTGCCAGCAGCTTAAGGGGACAGTATAATTCACCCCTCCACTTT.

The V and J genes are TRBV19 and TRBJ2-1, with 7 positions matching TRBD1. V was pared by 6 bases and J by 3 bases, with 5 bases of the junction left unmatched. This CDR3 spans 14 amino acids. Germline CDR1 and CDR2: LNHDA and SQIVND (reference sequence). The CDR3 DNA follows: TGTGCCAGTAGCAGACAGGGTGGCTACAATGAGCAGTTCTTC. It yields the protein CASSRQGGYNEQFF.

The chain couples TRBV14 to TRBJ1-1, with 10 positions matching TRBD1. The germline CDR1 and CDR2 sequences are SGHDN and FVKESK. This CDR3 spans 15 amino acids. The V segment lost 8 bases and the J segment 3 bases; nucleotides outside the gene matches: 9. This CDR3 reads CASSKDRGWYTEAFF. In nucleotides, the CDR3 is TGTGCCAGCTCAAAGGACAGGGGGTGGTACACTGAAGCTTTCTTT. The full variable domain, completed using reference TRBV14 and TRBJ1-1, is EAGVTQFPSHSVIEKGQTVTLRCDPISGHDNLYWYRRVMGKEIKFLLHFVKESKQDESGMPNNRFLAERTGGTYSTLKVQPAELEDSGVYFCASSKDRGWYTEAFFGQGTRLTVV.

The chain carries TRBV12-5 and TRBJ2-2; tentatively, D is TRBD1 (5 bases). In germline, CDR1 is LGHNT, CDR2 FRNRAP. V was pared by 3 bases and J by 5 bases, with 7 bases between. The CDR3 spans 13 residues. The CDR3 loop reads CASGLGETGELFF. For the CDR3, the DNA is TGTGCTAGTGGTTTAGGGGAAACCGGGGAGCTGTTTTTT. The full variable domain, its missing parts supplied by reference TRBV12-5 and TRBJ2-2, is DARVTQTPRHKVTEMGQEVTMRCQPILGHNTVFWYRQTMMQGLELLAYFRNRAPLDDSGMPKDRFSAEMPDATLATLKIQPSEPRDSAVYFCASGLGETGELFFGEGSRLTVL.

The CDR3 protein is CATDTDRSRATNEKLFF. Written as DNA, the CDR3 is TGTGCCACCGACACCGACAGGTCCCGTGCGACTAATGAAAAACTGTTTTTT. This rearrangement joins TRBV28 to TRBJ1-4; D possibly corresponds to TRBD1 (6 bases). This CDR3 spans 17 amino acids. V was shortened by 10 bases and J by 2 bases, with 23 bases between the two germline ends. Germline V gene sequence: CDR1 MDHEN, CDR2 SYDVKM.

The chain uses TRBV9 and TRBJ2-1; TRBD2 matches 13 bases. Losses at the gene ends were 3 bases for V and 7 bases for J; bases not matched to a gene: 7. Germline V gene data show CDR1 as SGDLS and CDR2 as YYNGEE. This CDR3 contains 16 residues. The CDR3 DNA follows: TGTGCCAGCAGCGCTCGACTAGCGGGAGGCAGAAATGAGCAGTTCTTC. It yields the protein CASSARLAGGRNEQFF.

The chain combines TRBV20-1 with TRBJ1-4, with D perhaps matching TRBD1 (5 bases). Trimming took off 3 bases at V and 2 bases at J, with 13 bases between the two ends. The CDR3 has 15 amino acids. Germline V CDR1 and CDR2: DFQATT, SNEGSKA (reference sequence). The CDR3 spells CSASVGAGTNEKLFF. In DNA, the CDR3 is TGCAGTGCTAGTGTAGGGGCAGGGACTAATGAAAAACTGTTTTTT.

The V and J genes are TRBV24-1 and TRBJ2-2; tentative D call: TRBD2 (5 bases). The CDR3 sequence is 14 residues long. V dropped 5 bases and J dropped 5 bases, with 11 bases sitting between them. Germline lookup yields CDR1 KGHDR and CDR2 SFDVKD. CDR3 in amino acids: CATSVAKTTGELFF. The CDR3 nucleotides are TGTGCCACCAGTGTAGCGAAAACTACCGGGGAGCTGTTTTTT.